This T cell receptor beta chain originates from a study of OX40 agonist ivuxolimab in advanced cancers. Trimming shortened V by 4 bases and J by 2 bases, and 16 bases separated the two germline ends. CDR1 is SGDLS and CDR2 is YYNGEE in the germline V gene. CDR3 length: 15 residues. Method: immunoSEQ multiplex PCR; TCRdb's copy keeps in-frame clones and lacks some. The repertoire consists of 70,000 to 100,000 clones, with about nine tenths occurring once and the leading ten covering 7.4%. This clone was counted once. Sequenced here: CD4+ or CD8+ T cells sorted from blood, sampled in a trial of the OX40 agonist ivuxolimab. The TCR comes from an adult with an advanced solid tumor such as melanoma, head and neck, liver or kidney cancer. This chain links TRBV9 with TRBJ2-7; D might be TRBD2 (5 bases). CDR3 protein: CASSPEGAPTYEQYF. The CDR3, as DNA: TGTGCCAGCAGCCCTGAGGGAGCCCCTACCTACGAGCAGTACTTC.